The 6 T cell receptor beta chains reported below all come from one sample, sequenced in a study of metastatic and nonmetastatic thyroid tumors. TCRdb redid the clone calls on the PCR reads using MiXCR. The table lists 15,000 or so clones, approximately 23% of them singletons. Treatment of any kind had been given to no patient before thyroid surgery. The material sequenced was tumor tissue. These receptors were taken from a female donor with papillary thyroid cancer or a benign thyroid nodule (not recorded which). Some clones in this sample may be carry-over from other donors' samples.

The CDR3 here is CASSLGGGQGVRGYTF. The CDR3, as DNA: TGCGCCAGCAGCTTGGGGGGAGGACAGGGCGTTCGGGGCTACACCTTC. The chain joins TRBV5-1 to TRBJ1-2; 8 bases are a match to TRBD1. The V segment lost 0 bases and the J segment 8 bases; nucleotides outside the gene matches: 12. This CDR3 has 16 residues. The germline CDR1 and CDR2 sequences are SGHRS and YFSETQ. Full variable domain (rest looked up from reference TRBV5-1 and TRBJ1-2): KAGVTQTPRYLIKTRGQQVTLSCSPISGHRSVSWYQQTPGQGLQFLFEYFSETQRNKGNFPGRFSGRQFSNSRSEMNVSTLELGDSALYLCASSLGGGQGVRGYTFGSGTRLTVV.

This clone is deemed medium-sized. V is TRBV15 and J is TRBJ2-3, with D unresolved. This CDR3 has 15 amino acids. Germline CDR1 LNHNV, CDR2 YYDKDF (reference sequence). Deletions cut 0 bases from V and 2 bases from J, with 9 bases between. Here the CDR3 DNA reads TGTGCCACCAGCAGAGAGGCGGCGGCCACAGATACGCAGTATTTT. Its protein product is CATSREAAATDTQYF.

By sample share, this clone is medium-sized. The rearrangement joins TRBV6-1 to TRBJ1-5, with TRBD1 identical over 7 bases. V dropped 6 bases and J dropped 0; count of bases not matched to a gene: 5. Germline V gene lookup returns CDR1 MNHNS and CDR2 SASEGT. The CDR3 is 15 residues long. The CDR3, as DNA: TGTGCCAGCAGGGACAGGACTGATAGCAATCAGCCCCAGCATTTT. Translated, it gives CASRDRTDSNQPQHF.

The chain has TRBV27 and TRBJ2-2; D possibly corresponds to TRBD2 (5 bases). There are 13 residues in the CDR3. The germline V gene encodes CDR1 MNHEY and CDR2 SMNVEV (reference sequence). The CDR3 region has the DNA TGTGCAAGAAGCCCGACGGGGACCGGGGAGCTGTTTTTT. Protein sequence: CARSPTGTGELFF.

This clone was counted at least ten times. The genes are TRBV2 and TRBJ1-6; D remains ambiguous. The CDR3 contains 14 residues. From germline, CDR1 is SNHLY and CDR2 FYNNEI. Trimming removed 3 bases at V and 10 bases at J, with 13 bases between. The CDR3 region has the DNA TGTGCCAGCAGTGAGCCCGTAAGGACGTCACCCCTCCACTTT. Translated: CASSEPVRTSPLHF.

Concerning this clone itself: Since a much larger clone is just one base distant, this may be a read error. This rearrangement joins TRBV28 to TRBJ2-6; D might be TRBD1 (5 bases). This CDR3 is built from 15 residues. Germline CDR1 and CDR2: MDHEN and SYDVKM. The CDR3 coding sequence is TGTGCCAGCAAGGAGAGAGTGGCTGGGGCCGACGTCCTGACTTTC. This encodes CASKERVAGADVLTF.